Below, 32 T cell receptor beta chains from the same sample are listed, as sequenced in a study of human T cells and chemical hapten exposure. A single record per CDR3 protein comes from TCRdb applying MiXCR to the RACE reads. This repertoire shows around 300,000 distinct CDR3 sequences, about 5% found once; its top ten account for about 8.7%. Noted time point: pre-sensitization, week 0. Treatment meaning: therapeutic diphenylcyclopropenone sensitization with weekly scalp DPC. The sample consisted of whole blood, taken in connection with sensitization to the hapten diphenylcyclopropenone (DPC). These receptor sequences come from a woman younger than 30 with alopecia areata. Some clones in this sample may be carry-over from other donors' samples.

In its sample, this clonotype was seen a few times. The genes are TRBV20-1 and TRBJ2-3; the D gene is possibly TRBD1 (5 bases). Between the trimmed V and J ends, which lost 3 bases and 9 bases, there was a span of 10 bases. This CDR3 region has 11 residues. The V gene's germline CDR1 is DFQATT and CDR2 SNEGSKA (reference sequence). In DNA, the CDR3 is TGCAGTGCTAGCAGGCAGGGCACGCAGTATTTT. The encoded protein is CSASRQGTQYF.

The chain combines TRBV4-3 with TRBJ1-1; D is unresolved. The CDR3 is 15 amino acids. Trimming left V 0 bases short and J 0 bases short, with 8 bases between. CDR1 and CDR2 (germline): LGHNA, YSLEER. Here the CDR3 DNA reads TGCGCCAGCAGCCAAGATGCGGGGATGAACACTGAAGCTTTCTTT. This encodes CASSQDAGMNTEAFF.

The V call is TRBV10-3, the J call TRBJ2-5; 9 bases line up with TRBD1. The CDR3 covers 12 residues. Looked up from germline, CDR1 is ENHRY and CDR2 is SYGVKD. V shed 6 bases, J shed 5 bases, and the junction held 1 base outside the gene matches. For the CDR3, the DNA is TGTGCCATCAGGGACAGGGGTGAGACCCAGTACTTC. Amino acid sequence: CAIRDRGETQYF.

This clonotype was found once. The chain couples TRBV2 to TRBJ2-4; no reliable D call. CDR3 size: 15 residues. Germline loops: CDR1 SNHLY, CDR2 FYNNEI. The ends were cut back, 4 bases at V and 0 bases at J, with 10 bases in the middle. CDR3 residues: CASSVDSSAKNIQYF. CDR3 DNA: TGTGCCAGCAGTGTTGATTCTTCAGCCAAAAACATTCAGTACTTC.

This clonotype was seen a handful of times. The chain is built from TRBV12-3 or TRBV12-4 and TRBJ2-5; D perhaps matches TRBD2 (5 bases). V was clipped by 5 bases and J by 7 bases, with 17 bases between them. The CDR3 length is 14 residues. The DNA of the CDR3 is TGTGCCAGCAGTCTTGGAGGAGAGTTGAGGACCCAGTACTTC. Its translation is CASSLGGELRTQYF.

This clonotype has ten or more counts. The genes are TRBV10-3 and TRBJ1-2, with 8 nucleotides matching TRBD1. Germline V gene sequence: CDR1 ENHRY, CDR2 SYGVKD. The CDR3 contains 13 residues. V lost 3 bases, J lost 5 bases, and 2 bases stayed unmatched. CDR3 residues: CAISDRGPYGYTF. DNA of the CDR3: TGTGCCATCAGTGACAGGGGGCCATATGGCTACACCTTC.

This clonotype was counted at least ten times. The V call is TRBV5-1, the J call TRBJ1-1; TRBD1 matches 8 bases. The CDR3 totals 15 residues. Trimming removed 5 bases from V and 1 base from J; junction bases left unmatched: 7. Germline V CDR1 and CDR2: SGHRS, YFSETQ. The CDR3 reads CASSRSGTGNTEAFF. In DNA, the CDR3 is TGCGCCAGCAGTCGCTCCGGGACAGGGAACACTGAAGCTTTCTTT.

The sample holds many counts of this clonotype. V and J are TRBV6-5 and TRBJ1-1; 8 nucleotides align to TRBD1. This CDR3 contains 14 residues. CDR1 and CDR2 (germline): MNHEY, SVGAGI. With V trimmed by 5 bases and J by 6 bases, 8 bases remained unmatched. CDR3 coding DNA: TGTGCCAGCAGTCCCAGGGGGCGGGGGGCTGAAGCTTTCTTT. It specifies CASSPRGRGAEAFF.

In this sample, this clonotype turned up a few times. Here the CDR3 DNA reads TGTGCCAGCACACAGGGGGTGGACACCGGGGAGCTGTTTTTT. It specifies CASTQGVDTGELFF. The genes are TRBV12-3 or TRBV12-4 and TRBJ2-2; 8 nucleotides match TRBD1. V lost 7 bases, J lost 3 bases, and 4 bases stayed unmatched. The CDR3 extends over 14 amino acids.

This clonotype was observed a few times. The chain carries TRBV7-3 and TRBJ2-5, with D perhaps given as TRBD1 or TRBD2 (6 bases each). Trimming took 5 bases from V and 2 from J, leaving 18 bases between them. The germline V gene encodes CDR1 SGHTA and CDR2 FQGTGA. The CDR3 length is 16 residues. CDR3 sequence reads: CASSRVGGGGQETQYF. The CDR3 region has the DNA TGTGCCAGCAGCCGGGTAGGGGGAGGAGGGCAAGAGACCCAGTACTTC.

This chain connects TRBV12-5 to TRBJ2-3, with D maybe TRBD1 (6 bases). Trimming pared 3 bases from V and 0 bases from J, leaving 13 bases between. The germline V gene has CDR1 LGHNT and CDR2 FRNRAP. CDR3 length equals 16 residues. The CDR3 DNA reads TGTGCTAGTGGTTTCGCCCGGGACACTAGCACAGATACGCAGTATTTT. This encodes CASGFARDTSTDTQYF.

This clonotype appeared a few times. The rearrangement joins TRBV14 to TRBJ2-7; possibly TRBD1 for D (7 bases). The CDR3 runs 15 residues. Germline CDR1 and CDR2: SGHDN and FVKESK. The ends were cut back, 0 bases at V and 7 bases at J, with 16 bases in the middle. The DNA for the CDR3 is TGTGCCAGCAGCCAAGAATTGGCGGGACAGAAGGAGCAGTACTTC. Translation gives CASSQELAGQKEQYF.

This clonotype was found many times. The gene calls are TRBV28 and TRBJ2-1; no definite D call. The V end was cut by 6 bases, the J end by 0 bases, with 9 bases between. Germline CDR1 MDHEN, CDR2 SYDVKM. The CDR3 has 14 amino acids. The CDR3 sequence: CASRQESSYNEQFF. The CDR3 region has the DNA TGTGCCAGCAGACAAGAGAGCTCCTACAATGAGCAGTTCTTC.

The table lists this clonotype with a few counts. V gene TRBV12-3 or TRBV12-4 combines with J gene TRBJ2-5, with 9 nucleotides matching TRBD2. The J segment lost 1 base and the V segment lost 6 bases, leaving 12 bases of the junction unmatched. The CDR3 is made up of 17 amino acids. DNA for the CDR3: TGTGCCAGCAGCTCCCGGGGAAGCGGGGGGCGCCAAGAGACCCAGTACTTC. Its translation is CASSSRGSGGRQETQYF.

This clonotype was seen many times. The J gene is TRBJ2-3, the V gene TRBV18; weak D call: TRBD1 (5 bases). Germline CDR1 reads KGHSH; CDR2 reads LQKENI. Between the trimmed V and J ends, which lost 3 bases and 2 bases, there was a span of 15 bases. CDR3 length equals 16 residues. CDR3 nucleotides: TGTGCCAGCTCACCGCTATCAGGGTCCCTCACAGATACGCAGTATTTT. The encoded protein is CASSPLSGSLTDTQYF.

The chain couples TRBV7-3 to TRBJ1-6; no clear D. V shed 2 bases and J shed 0 bases, with 8 bases lying between them. CDR3 length equals 16 residues. Germline V gene sequence: CDR1 SGHTA, CDR2 FQGTGA. The CDR3 reads CASSLGASSYNSPLHF. CDR3 sequence (DNA): TGTGCCAGCAGCTTAGGAGCGAGCTCCTATAATTCACCCCTCCACTTT.

This chain joins TRBV20-1 and TRBJ2-7; no clear D gene. Germline CDR1 DFQATT, CDR2 SNEGSKA (reference sequence). Trimming took off 0 bases at V and 0 bases at J, with 24 bases between the two ends. The CDR3 sequence is 19 residues long. The chain's CDR3 is CSARESSLRQTSSSYEQYF. CDR3 sequence (DNA): TGCAGTGCTAGAGAGAGTTCCCTCCGGCAGACTTCCAGCTCCTACGAGCAGTACTTC.

Ten or more counts support this clonotype. The chain employs TRBV6-2 or TRBV6-3 and TRBJ2-5; 12 bases match TRBD2. The CDR3 consists of 18 residues. Trimming cost V 4 bases and J 0 bases; bases outside gene matches: 9. Germline V gives CDR1 MNHEY, CDR2 SVGEGT. The CDR3 DNA reads as TGTGCCAGCAGTTCTACCGAACGACTAGCGGGGGACCAAGAGACCCAGTACTTC. Amino acids: CASSSTERLAGDQETQYF.

Only a few counts were recorded for this clonotype. The chain employs TRBV4-2 and TRBJ1-6, with a weak D call TRBD1 (5 bases). Germline V gene sequence: CDR1 LGHNA, CDR2 YNFKEQ. The CDR3 covers 16 residues. The V and J ends lost 0 bases and 7 bases respectively, with 13 bases between them. In DNA form, the CDR3 reads TGTGCCAGCAGCCAAGAGAGGGGTTTGAGCAATTCACCCCTCCACTTT. This codes for CASSQERGLSNSPLHF.

This clonotype was seen repeatedly, ten times or more. The J gene is TRBJ2-3, the V gene TRBV6-2 or TRBV6-3; 9 nucleotides agree with TRBD2. From germline, CDR1 is MNHEY and CDR2 SVGEGT. The CDR3 has 18 amino acids. J gave up 5 bases and V 6 bases, and 18 bases lay outside the gene matches. CDR3 DNA: TGTGCCAGCAGACCAACACCGGGACTAGCTTGGGTCGTAGATACGCAGTATTTT. Residues: CASRPTPGLAWVVDTQYF.

This chain links TRBV3-1 with TRBJ2-1; 7 positions agree with TRBD2. Germline V gene data show CDR1 as LGHDT and CDR2 as YNNKEL (reference sequence). The CDR3 runs 12 residues. V trimming: 1 base; J trimming: 14 bases; junction bases outside the gene matches: 5. The CDR3 coding sequence is TGTGCCAGCAGCCAAGTCGGGGGGTTTGAGTTCTTC. Protein sequence: CASSQVGGFEFF.

CDR3 in DNA: TGTGCCAGCAGCTTAGGTCTACCGGGACAGGGGGACGGGACCCAGTACTTC. It encodes CASSLGLPGQGDGTQYF. V usage is TRBV7-2 and J usage is TRBJ2-5; 11 positions match TRBD1. The germline V gene has CDR1 SGHTA and CDR2 FQGNSA. V was pared by 1 base and J by 7 bases, with 11 bases of the junction left unmatched. CDR3 length equals 17 residues.

This CDR3 is CANRPPNRPRVFRGQPQHF. The CDR3 DNA follows: TGTGCCAACAGACCTCCAAATCGGCCCAGGGTCTTTCGGGGTCAGCCCCAGCATTTT. This chain links TRBV28 with TRBJ1-5; the D gene is possibly TRBD1 (5 bases). Trimming cost V 10 bases and J 6 bases, with 34 bases left between them. The CDR3 totals 19 residues. Germline V gene data show CDR1 as MDHEN and CDR2 as SYDVKM.

V usage is TRBV6-1 and J usage is TRBJ2-7; 7 bases are a match to TRBD1. V lost 3 bases, J lost 2 bases, and 7 bases stayed unmatched. Per the germline V gene, CDR1 is MNHNS and CDR2 is SASEGT. This CDR3 is 15 amino acids long. CDR3 sequence reads: CASSEGTDSAYEQYF. CDR3 nucleotides: TGTGCCAGCAGTGAGGGGACAGACTCAGCCTACGAGCAGTACTTC.

The chain joins TRBV24-1 to TRBJ2-1; D not resolved. The CDR3 length is 13 residues. Per germline, CDR1 KGHDR and CDR2 SFDVKD. Trimming removed 1 base from V and 5 bases from J, with 5 bases in between. Here the CDR3 reads CATSDFTDNEQFF. CDR3 nucleotide sequence: TGTGCCACCAGTGATTTTACGGACAATGAGCAGTTCTTC.

This clonotype was observed a few times. The V gene is TRBV10-3, the J gene TRBJ2-5, with 13 bases matching TRBD2. After removal of 6 bases from V and 0 bases from J, the junction contained 1 base not matched to a gene. The V gene's germline CDR1 is ENHRY and CDR2 SYGVKD. This CDR3 is built from 15 residues. As DNA, the CDR3 is TGTGCCATCAGAGGGACTAGCGGGGACCAAGAGACCCAGTACTTC. Translating gives CAIRGTSGDQETQYF.

This clonotype came up many times. CDR3 amino acids: CASSLGGLANEKLFF. CDR3 in DNA: TGTGCCAGCAGCTTAGGGGGCTTAGCTAATGAAAAACTGTTTTTT. The rearrangement joins TRBV7-2 to TRBJ1-4; D is possibly TRBD1 (5 bases). CDR1 is SGHTA and CDR2 is FQGNSA in the germline V gene. Trimming removed 1 base from V and 3 bases from J, with 9 bases in between. The CDR3 consists of 15 residues.

V usage is TRBV6-1 and J usage is TRBJ2-6, with D perhaps matching TRBD1 (6 bases). The CDR3 has 16 amino acids. Germline V lookup: CDR1 MNHNS, CDR2 SASEGT. Trimming cost V 5 bases and J 0 bases, with 11 bases left between them. CDR3 sequence: CASSMWTASGANVLTF. In DNA, the CDR3 is TGTGCCAGCAGTATGTGGACAGCCTCTGGGGCCAACGTCCTGACTTTC.

Only a few counts were recorded for this clonotype. The chain couples TRBV6-5 to TRBJ2-3, with 8 bases fitting TRBD2. Looked up from germline, CDR1 is MNHEY and CDR2 is SVGAGI. V lost 0 bases and J lost 2; bases outside the gene matches: 7. The CDR3 sequence is 17 residues long. The CDR3 DNA follows: TGTGCCAGCAGTTACTCGATCTTAGCGGGGCCCACAGATACGCAGTATTTT. Translated, it gives CASSYSILAGPTDTQYF.

This clonotype was seen at least ten times. This chain uses TRBV6-5 with TRBJ2-3; the D is unclear. V lost 2 bases and J lost 1, with 7 bases in between. CDR1 and CDR2 (germline): MNHEY, SVGAGI. This CDR3 has 14 amino acids. The chain's CDR3 is CASSYATGTDTQYF. DNA of the CDR3: TGTGCCAGCAGTTACGCAACCGGCACAGATACGCAGTATTTT.

This clonotype was recorded at least ten times. The chain has TRBV5-1 and TRBJ1-2, with D perhaps matching TRBD1 (5 bases). Per the germline V gene, CDR1 is SGHRS and CDR2 is YFSETQ. Trimming removed 4 bases at V and 8 bases at J, with 15 bases between. The CDR3 has 13 residues. The CDR3 region has the DNA TGCGCCAGCAGCCCTGGCAAGGACATAGGCTACACCTTC. It encodes CASSPGKDIGYTF.

The chain joins TRBV10-3 to TRBJ1-1; tentative D call: TRBD1 (5 bases). Trimming removed 5 bases at V and 0 bases at J, with 10 bases between. This CDR3 has 14 amino acids. Germline V lookup: CDR1 ENHRY, CDR2 SYGVKD. The CDR3 nucleotides are TGTGCCATCAGTTCGACAGCCATGAACACTGAAGCTTTCTTT. It codes for CAISSTAMNTEAFF.